The following is a TCR beta chain sequence with its context. Its antigen is unknown. Unique molecular identifiers were built into the TCR beta cDNA libraries. About 540,000 cDNA molecules were obtained from approximately 1 to 10 million T cells. TCRdb re-called the PCR reads through MiXCR, storing one row per CDR3 protein. This sample yields 250,000 to 300,000 distinct CDR3 sequences, of which about 38% are seen a single time; 4% to 5.5% belongs to the top ten. The CDR3 has 15 residues. Germline V CDR1 and CDR2: SGHTA, FQGNSA. The junction had 4 bases not matched to a gene; V was cut back by 4 bases and J by 4 bases. The data belong to a study of post-analysis software for immune sequencing data. The study's findings and limits: Multiple sclerosis patients showed significantly lower normalized Chao1 diversity than controls did. Elevated frequency relative to controls characterized several TRBV segments in patients, TRBV5-6, TRBV5-1 and TRBV20-1 among them.

This TCR was recovered from a girl aged 10 to 17 with multiple sclerosis. The material sequenced was blood. The rearrangement joins TRBV7-2 to TRBJ2-7; 13 bases fit TRBD2. CDR3: CASSSRTSGGYEQYF. The DNA for the CDR3 is TGTGCCAGCAGCTCCCGGACTAGCGGGGGATACGAGCAGTACTTC.